This TCR beta chain is from a study of response to subunit inactivated influenza vaccine. TCRdb independently ran MiXCR on the RT-PCR reads; one entry per CDR3 protein. The sample includes approximately 680,000 distinct CDR3 sequences, about 15% seen only once; the top ten take around a tenth. V was pared by 6 bases and J by 3 bases, with 10 bases of the junction left unmatched. Germline values: CDR1 SGHTA, CDR2 FQGNSA. This CDR3 has 16 residues. This clonotype was detected only a few times. V is TRBV7-2 and J is TRBJ1-4, with 7 nucleotides matching TRBD1. The sequence was obtained from a man aged 50 to 59 who received an inactivated influenza vaccine. Specimen: PBMCs from blood, collected approximately 13 days after vaccination. In DNA form, the CDR3 reads TGTGCCAGCAGTATCCACTACACAGGGGCTAATGAAAAACTGTTTTTT. It is translated as CASSIHYTGANEKLFF.